The T cell receptor (beta chain) under discussion was sequenced for a study of shared clonotypes between healthy human individuals. Whole-study findings and limits: Represented diversity (both genetic and exposure-history) was limited by the small number of donors.

A word on this clone: Its antigen is still unknown.

Genomic DNA for unsorted samples was obtained from tens of millions of PBMCs. Produced via immunoSEQ multiplex PCR; TCRdb's table is partial and in-frame only. The table shows a few hundred thousand clones, with 70% to 80% occurring only once. The sequenced sample consisted of PBMCs. This clonotype was sampled from a woman aged 40 to 55 in good health. Some clones in this sample may be carry-over from other donors' samples.

CDR3 amino acids: CASSLVGNRRAYNEQFF. The CDR3 nucleotides read TGTGCCAGCAGCTTAGTTGGCAACAGACGAGCCTACAATGAGCAGTTCTTC. V is TRBV7-6 and J is TRBJ2-1, with no clear D. Trimming cost V 1 base and J 2 bases, with 15 bases left between them. CDR3 size: 17 residues. The germline gives CDR1 SGHVS, CDR2 FNYEAQ.